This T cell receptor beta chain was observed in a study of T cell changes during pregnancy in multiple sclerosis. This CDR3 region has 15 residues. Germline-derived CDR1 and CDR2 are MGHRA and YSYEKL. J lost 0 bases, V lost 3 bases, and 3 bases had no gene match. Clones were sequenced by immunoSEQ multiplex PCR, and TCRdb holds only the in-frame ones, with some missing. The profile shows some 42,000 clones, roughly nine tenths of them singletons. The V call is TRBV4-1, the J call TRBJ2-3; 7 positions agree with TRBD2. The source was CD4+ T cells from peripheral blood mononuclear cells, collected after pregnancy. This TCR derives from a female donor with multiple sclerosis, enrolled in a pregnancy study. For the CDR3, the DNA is TGCGCCAGCAGCCATCCGGGGGGAAGCACAGATACGCAGTATTTT. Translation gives CASSHPGGSTDTQYF.